The rows below give T cell receptor beta chains drawn from one sample of a study of blood T cell repertoires in COVID-19. The data were produced by immunoSEQ multiplex PCR, yet TCRdb's version contains in-frame clones alone and is incomplete. The sample includes about 280,000 clones, 85% of them seen just once. Source material: PBMCs or T cells enriched from blood (not recorded which). The receptors derive from a woman aged 45-65 years who had recovered from COVID-19. The CDR3 runs from the conserved cysteine through the conserved F or W. The order of the fields is D gene, J gene, V gene, CDR3 length, clone size, CDR3 protein, CDR3 DNA. The D gene is left open where the match is weak. The size field is filled for only some rows; it gives once, few, many or a size class.

>-|TRBJ2-2|TRBV4-1|16|-
CASSHRDRGYTGELFF
TGCGCCAGCAGCCACAGAGATCGGGGATACACCGGGGAGCTGTTTTTT
>-|TRBJ2-7|TRBV30|14|-
CAGKPGSKKGEQYF
TGTGCCGGAAAGCCGGGATCCAAGAAGGGCGAGCAGTACTTC
>-|TRBJ1-1|TRBV2|13|-
CASSPTGSTEAFF
TGTGCCAGCAGCCCAACAGGGTCCACTGAAGCTTTCTTT
>-|TRBJ2-7|TRBV5-6|14|-
CASSTDPGYYEQYF
TGTGCCAGCAGCACCGATCCAGGGTACTACGAGCAGTACTTC
>-|TRBJ2-1|TRBV3-1/TRBV3-2|16|-
CASSPAGSSVRNEQFF
TGTGCCAGCAGCCCAGCCGGGAGCTCTGTTAGGAATGAGCAGTTCTTC
>TRBD2|TRBJ2-1|TRBV5-1|15|-
CASSPGTTQYNEQFF
TGCGCCAGCAGCCCTGGGACTACACAATACAATGAGCAGTTCTTC
>-|TRBJ1-2|TRBV27|11|-
CASSAGFGYTF
TGTGCCAGCAGTGCAGGGTTCGGCTACACCTTC
>-|TRBJ2-5|TRBV5-1|12|once
CASSNSQETQYF
TGCGCCAGCAGTAACAGCCAAGAGACCCAGTACTTC
>-|TRBJ1-1|TRBV6-5|13|-
CASSPRAPTEAFF
TGTGCCAGCAGTCCCAGGGCACCCACTGAAGCTTTCTTT
>-|TRBJ1-2|TRBV6-5|12|-
CASSQYNYGYTF
TGTGCCAGCAGTCAGTATAACTATGGCTACACCTTC
>TRBD1|TRBJ1-5|TRBV6-1|16|-
CASSGTGWNSNQPQHF
TGTGCCAGCAGTGGGACAGGTTGGAATAGCAATCAGCCCCAGCATTTT
>-|TRBJ1-2|TRBV5-6|17|-
CASSPDPGAGANYGYTF
TGTGCCAGCAGCCCCGACCCCGGGGCAGGGGCGAACTATGGCTACACCTTC
>-|TRBJ2-2|TRBV7-3|15|-
CASSLRRANTGELFF
TGTGCCAGCAGCTTGAGGCGGGCGAACACCGGGGAGCTGTTTTTT
>TRBD2|TRBJ2-3|TRBV24-1|17|-
CATSDAGLAGDTDTQYF
TGTGCCACCAGTGATGCAGGACTAGCGGGAGACACAGATACGCAGTATTTT
>TRBD2|TRBJ2-1|TRBV3-1/TRBV3-2|17|-
CASSQALGGGAYNEQFF
TGTGCCAGCAGCCAAGCGTTGGGCGGGGGGGCCTACAATGAGCAGTTCTTC
>TRBD1|TRBJ1-1|TRBV5-1|13|-
CASSGTGITEAFF
TGCGCCAGCAGCGGGACAGGGATCACTGAAGCTTTCTTT
>-|TRBJ2-1|TRBV4-1|14|-
CASSRGGGDNEQFF
TGCGCCAGCAGCCGGGGGGGCGGGGACAATGAGCAGTTCTTC
>-|TRBJ2-1|TRBV4-1|12|-
CASSPGVGGQFF
TGCGCCAGCAGTCCGGGCGTGGGGGGGCAGTTCTTC
>-|TRBJ2-1|TRBV9|13|once
CASSVGQYNEQFF
TGTGCCAGCAGCGTAGGACAGTACAATGAGCAGTTCTTC
>TRBD1|TRBJ2-7|TRBV19|16|-
CASSTPPRQGAYEQYF
TGTGCCAGTAGTACACCCCCCCGACAGGGGGCTTACGAGCAGTACTTC